This T cell receptor (beta chain) emerged from a study of resident and recirculating memory T cells in vitiligo (dated by TCRdb to the late 2010s). With respect to the entire study: For TCR beta sequencing, each of 3 stable vitiligo patients provided PBMCs along with epidermis taken by shave biopsy from two lesional and two nonlesional sites. Without cell sorting, samples were homogenized immediately before genomic DNA was extracted using the Qiagen DNeasy Blood & Tissue Kit. Human TCR beta sequencing was used to test whether specific clones in lesional vitiligo skin differed from clones in nonlesional skin and blood.

What the research found in general, with its limitations: Working out how much the T cell clones identified in the vitiligo lesions and the human Trm versus Tcm pools each contribute will require future mechanistic studies. No single dominant TCR clone was found, and clonality differed from one vitiligo lesion to another. TCR sequences were not conserved across biopsy sites or patients, suggesting that different T cell clones infiltrate different lesions, described as private specificity. By overlap and correlation analysis, no significant repertoire overlap was shown between biopsies, even within a single patient, except for each lesion compared with itself.

The immunoSEQ hsTCRB kit was used to amplify TCR beta chains from the genomic DNA. Sequencing of TCR beta libraries was performed on an Illumina MiSeq instrument by the immunoSEQ service. The study's own analysis went as follows. Repertoire data were analyzed with the immunoSEQ Analyzer. The table comes from immuneACCESS by way of TCRdb, which keeps in-frame sequences with V and J called. Part of the clones is missing from these tables; in studies checked, under half for an unresolved V gene and the rest for unknown reasons. V and J calls and clone size are given by that table; D and trimming were obtained from the DNA. Within this sample are 70,000 or so clones, with approximately 90% of them counted one time only. Over 4.5% of the sample is taken by the ten largest. Vitiligo was considered stable when no change in lesions had been observed over the previous 6 months. Stable patients also had to lack confetti depigmentation, a clinical sign of active vitiligo. Patients who had been treated within the previous three months were excluded. PBMCs were isolated from heparinized blood by Ficoll density gradient centrifugation and were subsequently flash-frozen.

As for this clone: Its antigen has not been determined. Base-call qualities are not available, and no considerably larger clone is one nucleotide away.

This TCR came from a male donor with vitiligo. Sequenced: blood.

DNA sequence: TGCGCCAGCAGCCAAGATCGCCAGGGCCCCTCCTATAATTCACCCCTCCACTTT. This sequence encodes CASSQDRQGPSYNSPLHF. The V gene is TRBV4-1 and the J gene is TRBJ1-6; TRBD1 might be the D gene, on 5 matching bases. The germline V gene sets CDR1 to MGHRA and CDR2 to YSYEKL. The germline ends are 12 bases apart after V is trimmed by 0 bases and J by 0 bases. The CDR3 goes from the cysteine to the phenylalanine over 18 residues. Only the CDR3 part of the read is kept: 54 bases, read in frame from the first base.